Described below is a single T cell receptor beta chain sequence and its context. Its antigen is not identified. This sample stems from a study of Ad26.COV2.S vaccination and SARS-CoV-2 variants. Overall study: Intramuscular Ad26.COV2.S at 5x10^10 or 1x10^11 viral particles. Whole-study results and caveats: With respect to non-spike TCR breadth, vaccine and placebo recipients were similar.

Assay used: immunoSEQ multiplex PCR; TCRdb lists only in-frame clones, some missing. This table holds around 240,000 clones, 85% to 90% found once. As for treatment: around 19 received Ad26.COV2.S at low or high dose, single or two shots; roughly five received placebo; per-sample allocation not given. The samples date from day 63 after the first vaccine or placebo injection. A Boston adult aged 18-55 years was the donor. An Ad26 vector carrying the Wuhan-strain SARS-CoV-2 spike served as the vaccine. The receptor was isolated from a person aged 18-60 years who received the Ad26.COV2.S COVID-19 vaccine or a placebo. This specimen consisted of peripheral blood, obtained in a trial of Ad26.COV2.S vaccine versus placebo.

CDR3 sequence (DNA): TGTGCCAGCAGCTTAAGGACGGGGGCCGTGGCTGAAGCTTTCTTT. Its protein product is CASSLRTGAVAEAFF. The rearrangement links TRBV5-4 to TRBJ1-1, with D tentatively TRBD1 (6 bases). The CDR3 consists of 15 residues. Trimming cost V 2 bases and J 6 bases, with 17 bases left between them. Germline assignment: CDR1 SGHNT and CDR2 YYREEE (reference sequence).